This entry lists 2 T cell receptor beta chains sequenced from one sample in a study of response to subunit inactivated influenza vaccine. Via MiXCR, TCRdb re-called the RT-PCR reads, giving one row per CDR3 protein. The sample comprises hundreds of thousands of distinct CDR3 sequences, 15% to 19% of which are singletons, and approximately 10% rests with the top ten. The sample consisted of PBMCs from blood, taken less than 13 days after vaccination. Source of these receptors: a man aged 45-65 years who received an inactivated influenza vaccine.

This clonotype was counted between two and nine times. Here the CDR3 reads CASSLRDGGYNEQFF. In nucleotides, the CDR3 is TGTGCCAGCAGCTTACGGGACGGAGGATACAATGAGCAGTTCTTC. The V gene is TRBV11-3, the J gene TRBJ2-1; perhaps D is TRBD1 or TRBD2 (5 bases each). Trimming took off 2 bases at V and 4 bases at J, with 12 bases between the two ends. Germline CDR1 is SGHNT and CDR2 is YENEEA. The CDR3 is made up of 15 amino acids.

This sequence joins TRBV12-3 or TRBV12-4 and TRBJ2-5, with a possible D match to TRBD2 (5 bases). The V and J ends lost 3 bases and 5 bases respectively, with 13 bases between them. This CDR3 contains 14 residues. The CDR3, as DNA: TGTGCCAGCAGTTTGAGTATACTAGGGGAGACCCAGTACTTC. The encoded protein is CASSLSILGETQYF.